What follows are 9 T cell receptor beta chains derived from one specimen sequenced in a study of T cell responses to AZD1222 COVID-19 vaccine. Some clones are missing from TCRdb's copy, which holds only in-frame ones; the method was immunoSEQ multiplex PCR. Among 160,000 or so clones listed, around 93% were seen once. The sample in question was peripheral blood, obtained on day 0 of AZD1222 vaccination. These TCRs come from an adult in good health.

This CDR3 is CAISGNTEAFF. Here the CDR3 DNA reads TGTGCCATCAGTGGGAACACTGAAGCTTTCTTT. The genes are TRBV10-3 and TRBJ1-1; the D is unclear. The germline V and J ends were trimmed by 4 bases and 1 base, with 1 base remaining between them. Per the germline V gene, CDR1 is ENHRY and CDR2 is SYGVKD. There are 11 residues in the CDR3.

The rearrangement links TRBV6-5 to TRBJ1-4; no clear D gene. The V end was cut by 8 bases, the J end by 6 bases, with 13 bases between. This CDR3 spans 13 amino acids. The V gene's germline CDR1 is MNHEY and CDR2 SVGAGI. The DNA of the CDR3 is TGTGCCAGCCGGAGAGACCCTTATGAAAAACTGTTTTTT. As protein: CASRRDPYEKLFF.

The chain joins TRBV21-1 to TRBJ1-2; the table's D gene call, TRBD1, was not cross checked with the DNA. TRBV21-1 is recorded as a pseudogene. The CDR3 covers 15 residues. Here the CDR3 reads CASSKGGRESYGYTF. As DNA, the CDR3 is TGTGCCAGCAGCAAAGGTGGCAGGGAATCTTATGGCTACACCTTC.

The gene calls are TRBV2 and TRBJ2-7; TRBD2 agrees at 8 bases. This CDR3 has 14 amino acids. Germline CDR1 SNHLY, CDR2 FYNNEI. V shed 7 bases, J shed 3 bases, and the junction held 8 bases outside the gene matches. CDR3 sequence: CASKSTSAIYEQYF. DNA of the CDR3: TGTGCCAGCAAATCGACTAGCGCGATCTACGAGCAGTACTTC.

The CDR3 spells CASSRGLNSPLHF. For the CDR3, the DNA is TGTGCCAGCAGCCGGGGCTTAAATTCACCCCTCCACTTT. The chain recombines TRBV12-3 or TRBV12-4 with TRBJ1-6; perhaps TRBD1 as D (5 bases). The CDR3 sequence is 13 residues long. V gave up 6 bases and J gave up 7 bases, with 10 bases separating them.

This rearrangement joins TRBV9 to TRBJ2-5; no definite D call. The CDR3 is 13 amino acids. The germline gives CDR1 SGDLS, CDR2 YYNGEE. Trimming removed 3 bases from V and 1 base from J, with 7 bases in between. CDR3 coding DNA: TGTGCCAGCAGCGCCCCTAGCCAAGAGACCCAGTACTTC. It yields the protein CASSAPSQETQYF.

Here the CDR3 reads CASSYFRGSESPLHF. CDR3 DNA: TGTGCCAGCAGTTACTTTCGAGGATCGGAATCACCCCTCCACTTT. V is TRBV6-5 and J is TRBJ1-6, with D uncertain. The germline CDR1 and CDR2 sequences are MNHEY and SVGAGI. The CDR3 extends over 15 amino acids. The V gene lost 1 base and the J gene lost 10 bases, with 14 bases spanning the gap.

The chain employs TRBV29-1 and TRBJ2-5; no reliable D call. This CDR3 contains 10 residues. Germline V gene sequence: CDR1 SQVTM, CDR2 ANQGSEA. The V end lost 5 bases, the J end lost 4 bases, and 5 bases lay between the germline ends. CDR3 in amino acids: CSVSRETQYF. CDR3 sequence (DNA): TGCAGCGTTTCGAGAGAGACCCAGTACTTC.

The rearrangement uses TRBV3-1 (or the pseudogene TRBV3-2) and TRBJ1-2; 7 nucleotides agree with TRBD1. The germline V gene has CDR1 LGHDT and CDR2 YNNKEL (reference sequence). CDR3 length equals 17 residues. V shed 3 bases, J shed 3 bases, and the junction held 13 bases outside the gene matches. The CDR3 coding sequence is TGTGCCAGCAGCCAGAGATCCACCCCAACAGGGGACTATGGCTACACCTTC. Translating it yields CASSQRSTPTGDYGYTF.